The clone carrying this T cell receptor beta chain was picked up a small number of times. Its antigen remains unidentified. No patient had received any treatment before thyroid surgery. The data are from a study of metastatic and nonmetastatic thyroid tumors. About the study: Peripheral blood and tumor or nodule samples from malignant and benign thyroid patients were compared. The study's findings and limits: Malignant thyroid tumors reportedly had TCR beta diversity that was significantly higher than in benign nodules, in blood and tumor.

In the authors' methods: CDR3 differences across clinicopathological groups were used to build a distant-metastasis classifier for papillary thyroid cancer. TCRdb called clones again from the PCR reads with MiXCR. These V and J calls are TCRdb output, not the study's own analysis. The data show 2,500 to 3,000 clones, with 35% to 45% seen just once and under 25% held by the top ten. Sequenced material: tumor tissue. This TCR was sampled from a female donor with papillary thyroid cancer or a benign thyroid nodule (not recorded which). Some clones in this sample may be carry-over from other donors' samples.

Written as DNA, the CDR3 is TGCAGTGCTAGAGACCAGACTAGCAGCTACGAGCAGTACTTC. Its protein product is CSARDQTSSYEQYF. The chain couples TRBV20-1 to TRBJ2-7, with 7 bases identical to TRBD2. V shed 0 bases and J 3 bases; nucleotides not matched to a gene: 5. The germline gives CDR1 DFQATT, CDR2 SNEGSKA (reference sequence). This CDR3 spans 14 amino acids.